This T cell receptor (beta chain) is drawn from a study of T cell responses to AZD1222 COVID-19 vaccine. Study observations and caveats: CD4 TCRs linked to vaccination spanned spike, dominating at 160-218 and 743-854. There were repertoire samples only from the period after the peak T cell response. Recipients of two AZD1222 doses showed rising Spike-specific TCR breadth and depth. The study reported that nearly half of spike-specific TCRs target unmutated variant regions.

The method was immunoSEQ multiplex PCR; TCRdb's version includes in-frame clones alone and lacks a portion of them. The repertoire holds about 120,000 clones, with approximately 94% as singletons. This clone was counted a single time. Its antigen is as yet unknown. V was clipped by 4 bases and J by 4 bases, with 11 bases between them. CDR3 length equals 14 residues. The V gene's germline CDR1 is SGHRS and CDR2 YFSETQ. The genes are TRBV5-1 and TRBJ2-2; D remains unclear. The sequencing used peripheral blood, collected 28 days after the second AZD1222 dose. This TCR came from an adult who received the AZD1222 COVID-19 vaccine. The chain's CDR3 is CASSPGRTTGELFF. CDR3 bases: TGCGCCAGCAGCCCCGGGCGGACCACCGGGGAGCTGTTTTTT. Supplemented by reference TRBV5-1 and TRBJ2-2, the full variable domain reads KAGVTQTPRYLIKTRGQQVTLSCSPISGHRSVSWYQQTPGQGLQFLFEYFSETQRNKGNFPGRFSGRQFSNSRSEMNVSTLELGDSALYLCASSPGRTTGELFFGEGSRLTVL.